This TCR beta chain was sequenced in a study of radiotherapy plus CTLA-4 blockade in lung cancer. For the study at large: Patients showed objective responses in under 20% of cases and disease control in less than 35%.

Findings and caveats of the study: TCR clones originating in tumors grew in number in blood after radiotherapy plus ipilimumab.

TCRdb's table, derived via immunoSEQ multiplex PCR, lists solely in-frame clones and lacks some. Here the sample spans roughly 55,000 clones, 72% being singletons. Concerning this clone itself: Its antigen is unknown.

Trimming cost V 2 bases and J 5 bases; bases outside gene matches: 11. The CDR3 is 17 residues long. The germline V gene has CDR1 GTSNPN and CDR2 SVGIG (reference sequence). This sequence joins TRBV30 and TRBJ2-3, with 12 bases fitting TRBD2. Material: peripheral blood, obtained from a patient treated with radiotherapy plus ipilimumab. This sequence was found in a human donor with non-small cell lung cancer whose response to radiotherapy plus ipilimumab could not be evaluated. CDR3 DNA sequence: TGTGCCTGGAGTCTCAGACTAGCGGGGGCCCCGGGAGATACGCAGTATTTT. It is translated as CAWSLRLAGAPGDTQYF.